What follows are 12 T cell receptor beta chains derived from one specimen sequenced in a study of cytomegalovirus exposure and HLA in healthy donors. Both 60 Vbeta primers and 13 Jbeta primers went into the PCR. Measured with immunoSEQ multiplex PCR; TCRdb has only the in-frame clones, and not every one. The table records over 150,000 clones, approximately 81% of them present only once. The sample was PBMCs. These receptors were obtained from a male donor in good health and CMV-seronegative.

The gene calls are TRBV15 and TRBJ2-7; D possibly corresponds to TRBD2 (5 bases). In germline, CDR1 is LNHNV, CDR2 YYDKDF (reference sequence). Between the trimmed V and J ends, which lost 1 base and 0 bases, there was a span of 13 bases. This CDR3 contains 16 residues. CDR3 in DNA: TGTGCCACCAGCAGAGGAGGATGGGGAGACTCCTACGAGCAGTACTTC. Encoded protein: CATSRGGWGDSYEQYF.

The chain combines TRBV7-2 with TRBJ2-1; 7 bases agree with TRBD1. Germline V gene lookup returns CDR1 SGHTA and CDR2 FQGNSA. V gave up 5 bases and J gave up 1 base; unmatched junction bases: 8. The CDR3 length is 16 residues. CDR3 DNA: TGTGCCAGCAGCCCTCGGACAGGACCTTCCTACAATGAGCAGTTCTTC. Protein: CASSPRTGPSYNEQFF.

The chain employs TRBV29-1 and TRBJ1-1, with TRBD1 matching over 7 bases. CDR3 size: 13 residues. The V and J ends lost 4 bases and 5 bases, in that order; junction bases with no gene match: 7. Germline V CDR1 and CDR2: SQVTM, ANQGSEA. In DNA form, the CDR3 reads TGCAGCGTTGGAAAGGGGGCTTGGACTGAAGCTTTCTTT. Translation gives CSVGKGAWTEAFF.

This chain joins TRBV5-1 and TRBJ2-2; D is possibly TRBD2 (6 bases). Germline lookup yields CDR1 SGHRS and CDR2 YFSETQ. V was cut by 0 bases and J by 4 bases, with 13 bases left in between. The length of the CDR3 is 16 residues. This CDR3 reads CASSLVPGDGTGELFF. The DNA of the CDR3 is TGCGCCAGCAGCTTGGTTCCGGGGGACGGCACCGGGGAGCTGTTTTTT.

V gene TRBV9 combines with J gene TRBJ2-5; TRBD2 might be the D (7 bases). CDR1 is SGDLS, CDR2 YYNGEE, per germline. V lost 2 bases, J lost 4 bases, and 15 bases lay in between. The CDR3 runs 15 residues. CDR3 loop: CASSVASGGRETQYF. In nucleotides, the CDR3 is TGTGCCAGCAGCGTCGCATCCGGGGGGCGAGAGACCCAGTACTTC.

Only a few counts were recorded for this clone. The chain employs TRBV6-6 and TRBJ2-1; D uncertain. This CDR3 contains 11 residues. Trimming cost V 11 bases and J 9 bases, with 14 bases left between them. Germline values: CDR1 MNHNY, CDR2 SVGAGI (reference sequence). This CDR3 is CAVALEGEQFF. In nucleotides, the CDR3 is TGTGCCGTAGCCCTGGAAGGTGAGCAGTTCTTC.

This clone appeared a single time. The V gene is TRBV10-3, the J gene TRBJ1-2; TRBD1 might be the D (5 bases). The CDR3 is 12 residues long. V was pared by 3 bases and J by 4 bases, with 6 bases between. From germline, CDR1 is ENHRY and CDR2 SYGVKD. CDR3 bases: TGTGCCATCAGTGACGACAGCTATGGCTACACCTTC. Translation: CAISDDSYGYTF.

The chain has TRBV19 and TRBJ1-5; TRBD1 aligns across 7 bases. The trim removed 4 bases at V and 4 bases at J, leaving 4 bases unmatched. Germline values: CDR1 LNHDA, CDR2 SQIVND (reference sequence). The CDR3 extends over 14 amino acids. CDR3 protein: CASSKRDRNQPQHF. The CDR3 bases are TGTGCCAGTAGTAAACGGGACAGAAATCAGCCCCAGCATTTT. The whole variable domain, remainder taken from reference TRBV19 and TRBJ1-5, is DGGITQSPKYLFRKEGQNVTLSCEQNLNHDAMYWYRQDPGQGLRLIYYSQIVNDFQKGDIAEGYSVSREKKESFPLTVTSAQKNPTAFYLCASSKRDRNQPQHFGDGTRLSIL.

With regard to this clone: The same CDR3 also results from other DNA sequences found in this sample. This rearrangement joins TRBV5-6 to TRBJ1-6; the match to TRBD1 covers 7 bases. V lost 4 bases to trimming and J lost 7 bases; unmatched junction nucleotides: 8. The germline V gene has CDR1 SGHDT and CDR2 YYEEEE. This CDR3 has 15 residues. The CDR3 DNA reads TGTGCCAGCAGCCAAGACAGGGTTGGAAATTCACCCCTCCACTTT. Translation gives CASSQDRVGNSPLHF.

CDR3 coding DNA: TGTGCCAGCAGCCCTGGGACAGGGGGCTACAATGAGCAGTTCTTC. It encodes CASSPGTGGYNEQFF. The chain recombines TRBV9 with TRBJ2-1; the match to TRBD1 covers 11 bases. This CDR3 has 15 amino acids. J gave up 3 bases and V 4 bases, and 3 bases lay outside the gene matches. Germline-derived CDR1 and CDR2 are SGDLS and YYNGEE. Supplemented by reference TRBV9 and TRBJ2-1, the full variable domain reads DSGVTQTPKHLITATGQRVTLRCSPRSGDLSVYWYQQSLDQGLQFLIQYYNGEERAKGNILERFSAQQFPDLHSELNLSSLELGDSALYFCASSPGTGGYNEQFFGPGTRLTVL.

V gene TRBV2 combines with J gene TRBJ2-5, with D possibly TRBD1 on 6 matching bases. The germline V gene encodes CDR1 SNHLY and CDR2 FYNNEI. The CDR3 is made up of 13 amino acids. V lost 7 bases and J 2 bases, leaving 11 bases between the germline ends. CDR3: CASTRDRQETQYF. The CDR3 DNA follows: TGTGCCAGCACCCGAGACAGGCAAGAGACCCAGTACTTC.

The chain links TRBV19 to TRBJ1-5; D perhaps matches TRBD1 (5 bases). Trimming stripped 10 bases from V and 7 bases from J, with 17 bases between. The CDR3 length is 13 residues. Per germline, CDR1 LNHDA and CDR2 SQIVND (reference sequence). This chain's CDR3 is CAKVDSGGQPQHF. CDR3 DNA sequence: TGTGCCAAGGTCGACAGTGGAGGGCAGCCCCAGCATTTT.